This TCR beta chain was captured in a study of blood T cell repertoires in COVID-19 (dated by TCRdb to about 2020). Broadly, across the study: Samples covering the acute and convalescent phases of COVID-19 were provided by collaborators in the United States, Italy and Spain. The material from the prospective study consisted of cDNA or gDNA derived from T cells, B-cell-depleted T cells, or PBMCs. The dataset comprised deeply sampled blood TCRbeta repertoires from subjects exposed to, actively infected with, or recovered from COVID-19. The repertoires were released in a freely available public database intended as a resource for research on the immune response to SARS-CoV-2. Samples were obtained from the ongoing ImmuneRACE study (first 160 participants) and from over 1,000 subjects provided by 6 global collaborators. A de-identified subject ID, COVID-19 status, age in years and sex were almost always included in the sample metadata. HLA class I and class II types, where available, came from metadata supplied by the sample provider rather than from assay-based typing. What the authors observed across the whole study: The amount of clinical and demographic metadata varied by source and participant and was provided uncurated.

Trimming leaves V shorter by 5 bases and J shorter by 0 bases, with the junction holding 4 bases beyond the gene matches. Based on the germline V gene, the CDR1 and CDR2 sequences are SGHRS and YFSETQ. Its CDR3 holds 14 amino acids, cysteine through phenylalanine. Here the CDR3 DNA is all that survives: 42 bases in frame from base 1. A note on this clone: This clone's antigen is unknown. One base away there is no much larger clone; base qualities are not given.

Each collaborating institution followed its own protocols to collect whole blood in K2EDTA tubes. For TCRbeta analysis, collaborators shipped samples in one of three forms: frozen whole blood, isolated PBMCs, or DNA extracted from either of those sample types. TCRbeta CDR3 regions were amplified from genomic DNA by means of the immunoSEQ Assay, a bias-controlled multiplex PCR. In the original analysis: Nucleated cell counts per sample were estimated from amplification of reference gene primers within the assay. Sequence reads were collapsed and filtered to measure the absolute abundance of every unique TCRbeta CDR3 rearrangement. Productive Simpson clonality was computed per sample as the square root of Simpson's diversity index over productive rearrangements. Sourced from immuneACCESS, this table was stored by TCRdb with only in-frame sequences that have V and J called. A share of the clones is absent; for the studies checked, an unresolved V gene accounts for under half, and the remainder has no known explanation. Clonal size and the V and J genes are those of that table, whereas D and trimming came from the DNA. Here the sample has fewer than 20,000 clones; 70% to 90% occur a single time. The ten most abundant clones make up about a third of the sample.

Recombination linked TRBV5-1 to TRBJ2-7, with 8 bases matching TRBD1. The TCR comes from a man aged 65 to 85 in a cohort sampled during active COVID-19. Sequenced sample: peripheral blood. CDR3 reads: CASRGGQVSYEQYF. The sequenced DNA: TGCGCCAGCAGGGGGGGACAGGTCTCCTACGAGCAGTACTTC.